Listed below are T cell receptor beta chains from one sample, sequenced in a study of vaccination and CD4 T cells after COVID-19. Via MiXCR, TCRdb re-called the PCR reads, giving one row per CDR3 protein. Of about 20,000 distinct CDR3 sequences in the sample, around 63% are singletons; the top ten hold around 3.8%. No antigens are known for them. The sequencing sample was made of CD4+ T cells from blood, cultured in vitro. The receptors stem from a human donor who had recovered from COVID-19. Each CDR3 is given with its conserved first and last residue. The D gene is left open where the match is weak. For some rows the clone size is stated as once, few or many, or as a class when expanded; others skip it.

V,size,length,D,J,DNA,CDR3
TRBV9,-,15,-,TRBJ1-1,TGTGCCAGCAGCGTAGGGGTCAGGGTGGAAACTGAAGCTTTCTTT,CASSVGVRVETEAFF
TRBV6-1,-,13,-,TRBJ1-2,TGTGCCAGCAGTGAAGGCTTTAAACTTGGCTACACCTTC,CASSEGFKLGYTF
TRBV4-3,-,14,-,TRBJ1-5,TGCGCCAGCAGCCAAGATCGGGGGATTCAGCCCCAGCATTTT,CASSQDRGIQPQHF
TRBV6-1,once,15,TRBD2,TRBJ2-7,TGTGCCAGCACCGCGGGACTAGCGGGAGTCACCGAGCAGTACTTC,CASTAGLAGVTEQYF
TRBV6-5,-,17,TRBD2,TRBJ2-1,TGTGCCAGCAGTTACCCGTCACTAGCGGGTAATAACAATGAGCAGTTCTTC,CASSYPSLAGNNNEQFF
TRBV20-1,-,14,-,TRBJ2-5,TGCAGTGCTCCTGTGGGCGGAATCCAAGAGACCCAGTACTTC,CSAPVGGIQETQYF
TRBV7-9,-,15,TRBD1,TRBJ1-2,TGTGCCAGCAGCGCTATCCGGGACAGGGGATCTCCCTACACCTTC,CASSAIRDRGSPYTF
TRBV6-1,-,18,TRBD2,TRBJ2-2,TGTGCCAGCAGGAAATCGGCGGGGGGCGCAAGGAACACCGGGGAGCTGTTTTTT,CASRKSAGGARNTGELFF
TRBV15,-,15,-,TRBJ1-2,TGTGCCACCAGCAACCCCGGGACATTACACTATGGCTACACCTTC,CATSNPGTLHYGYTF
TRBV12-3/TRBV12-4,few,14,TRBD2,TRBJ2-3,TGTGCCAGCAGCCTAGCGGGGGGCACAGATACGCAGTATTTT,CASSLAGGTDTQYF
TRBV7-9,-,16,-,TRBJ2-7,TGTGCCAGCAGCTTAGGGGGTGGGCAGGGTACCTACGAGCAGTACTTC,CASSLGGGQGTYEQYF
TRBV6-5,-,16,TRBD1,TRBJ2-2,TGTGCCAGCAGTTCCTTCGACAGGGTCGACACCGGGGAGCTGTTTTTT,CASSSFDRVDTGELFF
TRBV7-3,once,14,-,TRBJ2-2,TGTGCCAGCAGCTTGTCAGGGCGAACGGGGGAGCTGTTTTTT,CASSLSGRTGELFF
TRBV2,-,13,TRBD1,TRBJ1-2,TGTGCCACACAGGGGCGGGGAGTGAGGGGCTATACCTTC,CATQGRGVRGYTF
TRBV20-1,-,12,-,TRBJ1-1,TGCAGTGCTAGAGCAGAGTTCACTGAAGCTTTCTTT,CSARAEFTEAFF
TRBV7-3,-,12,-,TRBJ2-2,TGTGCCAGCAGCTCCGGAGCCGGGGAGCTGTTTTTT,CASSSGAGELFF
TRBV20-1,-,13,-,TRBJ2-7,TGCAGTGCTGTTAGGGCTGTTTCCTACGAGCAGTACTTC,CSAVRAVSYEQYF
TRBV27,-,14,-,TRBJ2-7,TGTGCCAGCAGTTTATCTCCCGGGGGCGCCGAGCAGTACTTC,CASSLSPGGAEQYF
TRBV2,-,14,TRBD1,TRBJ1-2,TGTGCCAGCAACCGATGGACAGGGGTTAGTGGCTACACCTTC,CASNRWTGVSGYTF
TRBV27,few,15,TRBD1,TRBJ1-1,TGTGCCAGCAGTTTATGGGGACAGGGGATCGCTGAAGCTTTCTTT,CASSLWGQGIAEAFF
TRBV6-1,-,16,TRBD1,TRBJ1-3,TGTGCCAGCACTACCGGACAGGGTGCTTCTGGAAACACCATATATTTT,CASTTGQGASGNTIYF
TRBV20-1,-,13,-,TRBJ1-2,TGCAGTGTCCAGAGAGGGTCCGGGGATGGCTACACCTTC,CSVQRGSGDGYTF
TRBV20-1,-,16,TRBD2,TRBJ2-2,TGCAGTGCTAAAGACATTAGCGGGAGTGAAATCGGGGAGCTGTTTTTT,CSAKDISGSEIGELFF
TRBV7-3,-,14,TRBD1,TRBJ2-5,TGTGCCAGCAGCTTGGGACAGGCAAAAGAGACCCAGTACTTC,CASSLGQAKETQYF
TRBV7-2,-,14,TRBD1,TRBJ2-7,TGTGCCAGCAGTGTCCGGGACAGTGCCTACGAGCAGTACTTC,CASSVRDSAYEQYF
TRBV6-1,-,16,TRBD2,TRBJ2-7,TGTGCCAGCAGGGGGACTAGCGGGGGCCACTCCTACGAGCAGTACTTC,CASRGTSGGHSYEQYF
TRBV18,-,15,TRBD1,TRBJ1-5,TGTGCCAGCTCACCACCGGGACAGGGAACTCAGCCCCAGCATTTT,CASSPPGQGTQPQHF
TRBV6-2/TRBV6-3,-,14,-,TRBJ1-5,TGTGCCAGCAGTTTTGGCGGGTTCGGTCAGCCCCAGCATTTT,CASSFGGFGQPQHF
TRBV11-3,-,18,-,TRBJ2-7,TGTGCCAGCAGCTTAGATACGGTAGCGTCCCTAGCCGGGGGTGAGCAGTACTTC,CASSLDTVASLAGGEQYF
TRBV2,-,14,-,TRBJ1-5,TGTGCCAGCAGTGACCCAGGGGCGGGTCAGCCCCAGCATTTT,CASSDPGAGQPQHF
TRBV15,-,11,-,TRBJ1-5,TGTGCCACCAGCATTAAAGGGCCCCAGCATTTT,CATSIKGPQHF
TRBV19,-,16,TRBD1,TRBJ2-7,TGTGCCAGTAGTGAGTTCTGGGACAGGGGGGACTACGAGCAGTACTTC,CASSEFWDRGDYEQYF
TRBV19,-,13,-,TRBJ1-5,TGTGCCAGTAGTCAGGGGAGGCAACAGCCCCAGCATTTT,CASSQGRQQPQHF
TRBV20-1,few,14,TRBD1,TRBJ2-7,TGCAGTGCTAGAGCAGGGACAGGGGGCAACGAGCAGTACTTC,CSARAGTGGNEQYF
TRBV20-1,few,13,-,TRBJ1-3,TGCAGTGCAAGGGACAATCCTGGAAACACCATATATTTT,CSARDNPGNTIYF
TRBV27,-,9,-,TRBJ1-2,TGTGCCAGTCCCCATGGCTACACCTTC,CASPHGYTF